Detailed here is one T cell receptor beta chain. Its antigen remains unidentified. The protocol was immunoSEQ multiplex PCR, while the TCRdb copy is restricted to in-frame clones and leaves out a portion. The table has over 200,000 clones, 80% to 90% seen once. The donors were in the approximately 130-subject validation cohort; that cohort was separate from the roughly 700-subject first cohort. This entry comes from a study of cytomegalovirus exposure and HLA in healthy donors. Study-wide findings and caveats: The study listed roughly 160 cytomegalovirus-associated TCR beta chains. In vitro checks showed that a few CMV-associated chains really do target CMV antigens. The classifier reportedly diagnosed cytomegalovirus status with high sensitivity and specificity.

Sequenced sample: PBMCs. This sequence was found in a woman in her late teens or twenties in good health and CMV-seronegative.

The CDR3 bases are TGTGCCAGCAGTGAATTTAACAGGGGGACAGCCTACGAGCAGTACTTC. This encodes CASSEFNRGTAYEQYF. The chain is built from TRBV6-1 and TRBJ2-7; 8 bases map to TRBD1. The CDR3 extends over 16 amino acids. V lost 2 bases and J lost 2; bases outside the gene matches: 8. Germline V CDR1 and CDR2: MNHNS, SASEGT.